This TCR beta chain was identified during a study of a mutant IDH1 vaccine in newly diagnosed glioma. The V end was cut by 4 bases, the J end by 4 bases, with 14 bases between. Germline values: CDR1 MGHRA, CDR2 YSYEKL. The CDR3 is made up of 15 amino acids. Method: immunoSEQ multiplex PCR; TCRdb's copy keeps in-frame clones and lacks some. The sample shows 99,000 or so clones, approximately 90% of them seen only once. Time point indicated: baseline, week 1 (first vaccination visit). Noted treatment: pre-vaccination baseline after standard-of-care therapy. The material sequenced was PBMCs, taken from a glioma patient treated with radiotherapy, temozolomide or both. The TCR originated in a woman in her forties or fifties with glioma. The rearrangement joins TRBV4-1 to TRBJ1-5, with D unresolved. This chain's CDR3 is CASSRGPGKNQPQHF. The CDR3 coding sequence is TGCGCCAGCAGCCGCGGACCCGGGAAGAATCAGCCCCAGCATTTT.